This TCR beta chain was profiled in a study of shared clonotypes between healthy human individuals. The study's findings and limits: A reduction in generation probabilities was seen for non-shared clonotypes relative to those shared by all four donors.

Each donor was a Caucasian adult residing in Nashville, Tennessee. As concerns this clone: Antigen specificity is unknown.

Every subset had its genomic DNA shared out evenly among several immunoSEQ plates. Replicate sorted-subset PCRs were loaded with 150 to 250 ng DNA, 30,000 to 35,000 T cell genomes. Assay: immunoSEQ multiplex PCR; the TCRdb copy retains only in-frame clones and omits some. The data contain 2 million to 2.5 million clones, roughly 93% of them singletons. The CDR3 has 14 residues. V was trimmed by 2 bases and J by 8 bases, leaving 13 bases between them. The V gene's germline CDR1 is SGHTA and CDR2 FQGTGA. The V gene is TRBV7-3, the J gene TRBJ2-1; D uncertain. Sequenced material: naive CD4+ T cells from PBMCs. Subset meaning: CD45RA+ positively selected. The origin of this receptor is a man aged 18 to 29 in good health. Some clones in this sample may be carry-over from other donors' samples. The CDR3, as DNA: TGTGCCAGCAGCTTATCGGCAGCCGTGGATGAGCAGTTCTTC. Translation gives CASSLSAAVDEQFF.